Given below is one TCR beta chain in context. Its target is unknown. This sample is drawn from a study of cytomegalovirus exposure and HLA in healthy donors. Study overall: Samples from HLA-typed donors yielded around 85 million unique TCRs in an early data release.

PCR amplification relied on 60 Vbeta primers (plus 13 Jbeta primers). Authors' methods: Some 9.9 million of around 85 million unique TCR beta chains were shared, per a later count. Profiling relied on immunoSEQ multiplex PCR, and the TCRdb table lists in-frame clones only, not all of them. The V and J calls and the clone size are those of that table, but D and trimming were determined from the DNA. There are under 200,000 clones in the sample; around 73% occur only once, and around 5% lies in the top ten. Regarding the study as a whole: Several of the most significant clusters appeared linked to common viral pathogens, based on a later analysis.

This CDR3 spans 13 amino acids. Germline assignment: CDR1 SGDLS and CDR2 YYNGEE. V was pared by 0 bases and J by 8 bases, with 8 bases between. The receptor was isolated from a woman aged 18-30 years in good health and CMV-seropositive. This chain connects TRBV9 to TRBJ2-2, with D possibly TRBD1 on 5 matching bases. The specimen sequenced was PBMCs. CDR3 DNA: TGTGCCAGCAGCGTAGTATCAGGGGGGGAGCTGTTTTTT. Amino acids: CASSVVSGGELFF.